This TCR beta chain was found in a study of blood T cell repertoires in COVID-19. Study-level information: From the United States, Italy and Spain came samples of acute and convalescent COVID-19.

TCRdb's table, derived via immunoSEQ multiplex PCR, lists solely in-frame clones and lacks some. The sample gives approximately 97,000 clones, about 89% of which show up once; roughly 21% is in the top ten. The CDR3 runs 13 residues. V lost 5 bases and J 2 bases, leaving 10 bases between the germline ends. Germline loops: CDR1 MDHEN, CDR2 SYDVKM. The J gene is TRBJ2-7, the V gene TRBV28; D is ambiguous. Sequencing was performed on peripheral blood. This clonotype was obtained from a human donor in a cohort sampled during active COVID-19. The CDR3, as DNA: TGTGCCAGCAGTCCTTCGCGAGCCTACGAGCAGTACTTC. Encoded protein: CASSPSRAYEQYF.